What follows are 7 T cell receptor beta chains derived from one specimen sequenced in a study of regulatory T cells in long-lasting Graves disease. Regarding time point: newly diagnosed GD, antithyroid drugs for less than 3 months. Generation of the TCR library employed RNA extracted from PBMCs. The TCR beta library used iRepertoire HTBI primers with Arm-PCR amplification of CDR3. One entry per CDR3 protein, called by TCRdb with MiXCR from the multiplex PCR reads. The sample carries over 300,000 distinct CDR3 sequences, roughly a sixth recorded once. This sample comprised peripheral blood mononuclear cells (PBMCs), obtained at new diagnosis, from a patient treated with antithyroid drugs. The receptors here all came from a female donor with Graves disease.

Comment on this clonotype: This could be a read error, since a much larger clone is one nucleotide away. The rearrangement links TRBV25-1 to TRBJ1-4; D not resolved. V lost 8 bases to trimming and J lost 8 bases, with 21 bases between them. This CDR3 is 15 amino acids long. CDR1 is MGHDK, CDR2 SYGVNS, per germline. CDR3 nucleotide sequence: TGTGCCAGCGATTCAACGACTCGGCGGGAGGAAAAACTGTTTTTT. Protein sequence: CASDSTTRREEKLFF.

This clonotype was observed many times. The chain is built from TRBV11-2 and TRBJ2-3; unclear D gene. V lost 3 bases to trimming and J lost 1 base, with 11 bases between them. The germline CDR1 and CDR2 sequences are SGHAT and FQNNGV. The CDR3 totals 15 residues. Written as DNA, the CDR3 is TGTGCCAGCAGCTTCCTTGAACGGGGCACAGATACGCAGTATTTT. Translated, it gives CASSFLERGTDTQYF.

This clonotype was seen ten or more times. The V and J genes are TRBV7-3 and TRBJ1-1, with D unresolved. CDR3 length: 13 residues. Per germline, CDR1 SGHTA and CDR2 FQGTGA. Trimming left V 2 bases short and J 1 base short, with 5 bases between. The CDR3 is CASSLSKNTEAFF. As DNA, the CDR3 is TGTGCCAGCAGCTTATCCAAGAACACTGAAGCTTTCTTT.

The chain recombines TRBV29-1 with TRBJ2-7; 9 nucleotides match TRBD1. This CDR3 is 13 amino acids long. Germline V lookup: CDR1 SQVTM, CDR2 ANQGSEA. V lost 7 bases to trimming and J lost 5 bases; unmatched junction nucleotides: 9. The CDR3 DNA follows: TGCAGCGCTAGGGACAGGGACGTAGACGAGCAGTACTTC. Its protein is CSARDRDVDEQYF.

The chain recombines TRBV25-1 with TRBJ2-1; tentative D call: TRBD1 (6 bases). Per germline, CDR1 MGHDK and CDR2 SYGVNS. There are 11 residues in the CDR3. The V end was cut by 10 bases, the J end by 5 bases, with 9 bases between. CDR3 DNA: TGTGCCACACAGGGACACAATGAGCAGTTCTTC. It translates to CATQGHNEQFF. Filled out from reference TRBV25-1 and TRBJ2-1, the complete variable domain reads EADIYQTPRYLVIGTGKKITLECSQTMGHDKMYWYQQDPGMELHLIHYSYGVNSTEKGDLSSESTVSRIRTEHFPLTLESARPSHTSQYLCATQGHNEQFFGPGTRLTVL.

This clonotype was seen a handful of times. The DNA for the CDR3 is TGTGCCATCAGCGCCCAAGGACCAGGTGGGGCTTTCTTT. Amino acid sequence: CAISAQGPGGAFF. The rearrangement links TRBV10-3 to TRBJ1-1; D uncertain. V shed 6 bases and J shed 11 bases, with 19 bases lying between them. There are 13 residues in the CDR3. Germline loops: CDR1 ENHRY, CDR2 SYGVKD.

About this clonotype: Relative to the germline gene, one junction end is altered; a read error may explain this. The rearrangement links TRBV29-1 to TRBJ1-2, with TRBD1 matching 7 bases. The length of the CDR3 is 11 residues. The germline CDR1 and CDR2 sequences are SQVTM and ANQGSEA. In DNA form, the CDR3 reads TGCAGCGTTTCACGGACCTGGGACAGTTCCTTC. It codes for CSVSRTWDSSF. Filled out from reference TRBV29-1 and TRBJ1-2, the complete variable domain reads SAVISQKPSRDICQRGTSLTIQCQVDSQVTMMFWYRQQPGQSLTLIATANQGSEATYESGFVIDKFPISRPNLTFSTLTVSNMSPEDSSIYLCSVSRTWDSSFGSGTRLTVV.